What follows are 9 T cell receptor beta chains derived from one specimen sequenced in a study of somatic mutations in cytotoxic T cells in rheumatoid arthritis. Produced via immunoSEQ multiplex PCR; TCRdb's table is partial and in-frame only. The data show a few thousand clones, with roughly 85% seen just once and around 46% held by the top ten. The sequenced sample was CD8+ T cells sorted from blood. The receptors derive from a woman aged 50 to 60 with rheumatoid arthritis.

J is TRBJ1-4 and V is TRBV11-2, with D hard to call. This CDR3 comprises 13 residues. Germline CDR1 SGHAT, CDR2 FQNNGV. Trimming stripped 5 bases from V and 8 bases from J, with 12 bases between. This CDR3 is CASSPPAGEKLFF. In DNA, the CDR3 is TGTGCCAGCAGCCCCCCCGCGGGGGAAAAACTGTTTTTT.

This chain joins TRBV10-1 and TRBJ2-5; no reliable D call. Germline loops: CDR1 WNHNN, CDR2 SYGVQD (reference sequence). There are 13 residues in the CDR3. V lost 2 bases to trimming and J lost 1 base, with 5 bases between them. CDR3 DNA sequence: TGCGCCAGCAGTGAGAACACCCAAGAGACCCAGTACTTC. It translates to CASSENTQETQYF.

This chain connects TRBV13 to TRBJ2-3; TRBD1 matches 9 bases. In germline, CDR1 is PRHDT, CDR2 FYEKMQ (reference sequence). V shed 6 bases and J 2 bases; nucleotides not matched to a gene: 21. The CDR3 contains 20 residues. CDR3 nucleotide sequence: TGTGCCAGCAGTTCCGAACGCTTGGCGGGGACAGGGAAGACCACAGATACGCAGTATTTT. Translating gives CASSSERLAGTGKTTDTQYF. Supplemented by reference TRBV13 and TRBJ2-3, the full variable domain reads AAGVIQSPRHLIKEKRETATLKCYPIPRHDTVYWYQQGPGQDPQFLISFYEKMQSDKGSIPDRFSAQQFSDYHSELNMSSLELGDSALYFCASSSERLAGTGKTTDTQYFGPGTRLTVL.

The chain recombines TRBV5-4 with TRBJ1-1; TRBD1 might be the D (6 bases). Trimming removed 2 bases from V and 5 bases from J, with 13 bases in between. CDR1 is SGHNT and CDR2 is YYREEE in the germline V gene (reference sequence). The CDR3 contains 14 residues. In DNA, the CDR3 is TGTGCCAGCAGCTTCGAACAGGGAGTTACTGAAGCTTTCTTT. Translated, it gives CASSFEQGVTEAFF.

The chain links TRBV6-1 to TRBJ2-5, with 9 bases fitting TRBD2. TRBJ2-7 explains the end of the DNA better; the J call may be wrong. The CDR3 extends over 15 amino acids. CDR1 MNHNS and CDR2 SASEGT come from the germline V gene. CDR3 region: CASSEANSGSYEQYF. CDR3 sequence (DNA): TGTGCCAGCAGTGAAGCGAATAGCGGGAGCTACGAGCAGTACTTC.

The chain has TRBV27 and TRBJ1-6; TRBD1 matches 10 bases. J gave up 3 bases and V 7 bases, and 6 bases lay outside the gene matches. The CDR3 is 16 amino acids. In germline, CDR1 is MNHEY, CDR2 SMNVEV (reference sequence). The CDR3 coding sequence is TGTGCCAGCAACTTTGGGACAGGGGACTATAATTCACCCCTCCACTTT. Its protein product is CASNFGTGDYNSPLHF.

V is TRBV6-1 and J is TRBJ1-6, with unresolved D. The germline V and J ends were trimmed by 3 bases and 0 bases, with 9 bases remaining between them. The CDR3 spans 16 residues. Germline assignment: CDR1 MNHNS and CDR2 SASEGT. This CDR3 reads CASSDSPGSYNSPLHF. CDR3 sequence (DNA): TGTGCCAGCAGTGATAGCCCCGGCTCCTATAATTCACCCCTCCACTTT.

The genes are TRBV6-1 and TRBJ2-1; 7 bases align to TRBD1. CDR3 size: 12 residues. The germline V gene has CDR1 MNHNS and CDR2 SASEGT. After removal of 6 bases from V and 7 bases from J, the junction contained 3 bases not matched to a gene. CDR3 sequence (DNA): TGTGCCAGCAGCTCACAGGGGAATGAGCAGTTCTTC. Its translation: CASSSQGNEQFF.

The chain recombines TRBV11-2 with TRBJ2-7; 12 bases align to TRBD2. This CDR3 has 18 amino acids. CDR1 is SGHAT and CDR2 is FQNNGV in the germline V gene. The V and J ends lost 0 bases and 4 bases, in that order; junction bases with no gene match: 10. CDR3 DNA: TGTGCCAGCAGCTTAGATATCGGGGCTAGCGGGGGGGATTACGAGCAGTACTTC. This encodes CASSLDIGASGGDYEQYF. Supplemented by reference TRBV11-2 and TRBJ2-7, the full variable domain reads EAGVAQSPRYKIIEKRQSVAFWCNPISGHATLYWYQQILGQGPKLLIQFQNNGVVDDSQLPKDRFSAERLKGVDSTLKIQPAKLEDSAVYLCASSLDIGASGGDYEQYFGPGTRLTVT.